This T cell receptor (beta chain) is from a study of T cells after posttransplantation cyclophosphamide. Busulfan-fludarabine conditioning, marrow transplant, and cyclophosphamide on days +3 and +4 were administered. Study-level findings and limits: Later blood repertoires were often dominated by clones from the donor CD8+ memory compartment. Skin or GI-infiltrating T cells shared few TRB sequences with blood. Recipient CMV seropositivity and CMV reactivation strongly tracked TRB clonality.

With V trimmed by 0 bases and J by 4 bases, 4 bases remained unmatched. CDR3 length equals 15 residues. Germline V gene sequence: CDR1 SGDLS, CDR2 YYNGEE. This clone has a count of ten or more. Its matching antigen is unknown. Other DNA sequences of this sample code for an identical CDR3. Libraries were prepared by immunoSEQ multiplex PCR; TCRdb keeps only in-frame clonotypes and omits some of them. Listed for the sample are around 8,700 clones, none seen a single time. The receptor comes from a young adult male patient who received an allogeneic stem cell transplant from an unrelated donor, was CMV-positive, and had acute and chronic GVHD. Part of the T cells may come from the graft donor. The gene calls are TRBV9 and TRBJ2-7, with 10 nucleotides matching TRBD2. The sequencing used PBMCs, collected after an allogeneic stem cell transplant with post-transplant cyclophosphamide. CDR3 DNA sequence: TGTGCCAGCAGCGTAGGCCCTAGCGGGGGTTACGAGCAGTACTTC. This encodes CASSVGPSGGYEQYF.